This is a list of T cell receptor beta chains from one sample in a study of CDR3 diversity in severe acne. MiXCR, run by TCRdb on the PCR reads, gives a single entry per CDR3 protein. The table records more than 85,000 distinct CDR3 sequences, around 54% of them present only once. The specimen was blood. Receptors were obtained from a male donor with severe acne vulgaris. Both conserved end residues are part of each CDR3. D genes are given only for firm matches. Size values are once, few and many counts, or a class for expanded clones, and some rows have none.

D gene	clone size	J gene	V gene	CDR3 DNA	CDR3 protein
.	many	TRBJ2-5	TRBV19	TGTGCCAGTAGTATAGGGTCGGGAGCGAACCAAGAGACCCAGTACTTC	CASSIGSGANQETQYF
.	.	TRBJ1-3	TRBV2	TGTGCCAGCAATTCAGCAAACTCTGGAAACACCATATATTTT	CASNSANSGNTIYF
.	.	TRBJ1-1	TRBV7-2	TGTGCCAGCAGCCCAGGACTTGACACTGAAGCTTTCTTT	CASSPGLDTEAFF
.	many	TRBJ2-7	TRBV10-1	TGCGCCAGCAGTGAGTCCGGAATACCCTCGGGCGAGCAGTACTTC	CASSESGIPSGEQYF
.	few	TRBJ1-1	TRBV4-1	TGCGCCAGCAGCCAGGGGCGTTCTGAAGCTTTCTTT	CASSQGRSEAFF
.	many	TRBJ2-5	TRBV20-1	TGCAGTGCTAGTTCGGCTAGCGAGAGACAAGAGACCCAGTACTTC	CSASSASERQETQYF
.	.	TRBJ1-3	TRBV6-5	.	CASSYEGGTSVYEQYFGPGTIYF
TRBD2	.	TRBJ2-2	TRBV19	TGTGCCAGTAGCCCGACTAGCCATCGAACCGGGGAGCTGTTTTTT	CASSPTSHRTGELFF
TRBD2	medium-sized	TRBJ2-1	TRBV2	TGTGCCAGCAGTGAACTAGCGGGACGTGGTGAGCAGTTCTTC	CASSELAGRGEQFF
.	.	TRBJ2-3	TRBV19	TGTGCCAGTAACCCGTGGGGGAGAGGTACGCAGTATTTT	CASNPWGRGTQYF
.	few	TRBJ2-7	TRBV15	TGTGCCACCAGCAGAGAAAGGAGTGTGTTCAACGAGCAGTACTTC	CATSRERSVFNEQYF
.	.	TRBJ1-5	TRBV7-8	TGTGCCAGCAGCTTAGCGGTGGGAACAGGGCGCAATCAGCCCCAGCATTTT	CASSLAVGTGRNQPQHF
.	.	TRBJ2-5	TRBV4-1	TGCGCCAGCAGCCAAGTTGGGCTCCAAGAGACCCAGTACTTC	CASSQVGLQETQYF
.	.	TRBJ1-5	TRBV9	TGTGCCAGCAGCGAATGGGGGCACAATCAGCCCCAGCATTTT	CASSEWGHNQPQHF
TRBD1	.	TRBJ2-7	TRBV5-5	TGTGCCAGCAGCGCCGGGACAGGGGACACCTACGAGCAGTACTTC	CASSAGTGDTYEQYF
.	.	TRBJ2-5	TRBV20-1	TGCAGTGTCCCCGATCTGCTCCAAGAGACCCAGTACTTC	CSVPDLLQETQYF
TRBD1	.	TRBJ1-1	TRBV7-9	TGTGCCAGCAGCATGCGAAGGACAGGGGGACAGAACACTGAAGCTTTCTTT	CASSMRRTGGQNTEAFF
TRBD2	.	TRBJ2-1	TRBV2	TGTGCCAGCAGTAAGGGAGGGGCGGGAGGTACTGAGCAGTTCTTC	CASSKGGAGGTEQFF
.	many	TRBJ2-7	TRBV7-9	TGTGCCAGCAGCTCCCGGGACAATACCTACGAGCAGTACTTC	CASSSRDNTYEQYF
.	.	TRBJ2-7	TRBV20-1	TGCAGTGCCAGCAGTTACTCGGGCTACGAGCAGTACTTC	CSASSYSGYEQYF
.	.	TRBJ2-2	TRBV6-5	TGTGCCAGCAGTTACCGTAACAGCAACATGAACACCGGGGAGCTGTTTTTT	CASSYRNSNMNTGELFF
.	.	TRBJ1-6	TRBV7-9	TGTGCCAGCAGGGACCAGAGCTCCTATAATTCACCCCTCCACTTT	CASRDQSSYNSPLHF
.	many	TRBJ2-2	TRBV7-7	TGTGCTAGCAGCCCCCCACGAGCGGGGGAGCTGTTTTTT	CASSPPRAGELFF
.	many	TRBJ1-5	TRBV19	TGTGCCAGTAGTCCGACTCGGGCCAATCAGCCCCAGCATTTT	CASSPTRANQPQHF
.	.	TRBJ2-3	TRBV6-1	TGTGCCAGCAGTGAAGGTAAAGGGGTAGCAGATACGCAGTATTTT	CASSEGKGVADTQYF
.	many	TRBJ2-7	TRBV7-3	TGTGCCAGCAGCTCCCCGCCCGGGAACGAGCAGTACTTC	CASSSPPGNEQYF
TRBD2	.	TRBJ2-7	TRBV7-2	TGTGCCAGCAGCTTCTCAGCGGGAAACTCATACTACGAGCAGTACTTC	CASSFSAGNSYYEQYF
.	.	TRBJ2-2	TRBV7-2	TGTGCCAGCAGCTTATTCACCGGGGAGCTGTTTTTT	CASSLFTGELFF
TRBD2	many	TRBJ2-3	TRBV28	TGTGCCAGCAGCCGGGGACTAGCGGGACAAGATACGCAGTATTTT	CASSRGLAGQDTQYF
.	few	TRBJ1-6	TRBV11-1	TGTGCCAGCAGCTTGGACACTTCGAATTCACCCCTCCACTTT	CASSLDTSNSPLHF
TRBD1	.	TRBJ2-1	TRBV24-1	TGTGCCACCAGTAGACAGGGGACCCGCCAGGGAAGCTCCTACAATGAGCAGTTCTTC	CATSRQGTRQGSSYNEQFF
.	.	TRBJ2-2	TRBV12-3/TRBV12-4	TGTGCCAGCAGACCGACAGAGAACACCGGGGAGCTGTTTTTT	CASRPTENTGELFF
.	.	TRBJ1-1	TRBV7-3	TGTGCCAGCAGCTTAGGCCGCCACACTGAAGCTTTCTTT	CASSLGRHTEAFF
.	.	TRBJ2-2	TRBV5-6	TGTGCCAGCAGCTTTGACGACCGGACGCATGCGAACACCGGGGAGCTGTTTTTT	CASSFDDRTHANTGELFF
.	.	TRBJ1-1	TRBV25-1	TGTGCCAGCAGACTGACAGTTAACACTGAAGCTTTCTTT	CASRLTVNTEAFF
.	.	TRBJ1-4	TRBV6-1	TGTGCCAGCTCGGACGGCTTTAATGAAAAACTGTTTTTT	CASSDGFNEKLFF
.	.	TRBJ2-4	TRBV12-3/TRBV12-4	TGTGCCAGCAGAACGCTAGCTATAGGCATTCAGTACTTC	CASRTLAIGIQYF
.	.	TRBJ2-5	TRBV7-8	TGTGCCAGCAGCGGATTCCCCCCCGAGCGGCAAGAGACCCAGTACTTC	CASSGFPPERQETQYF
.	medium-sized	TRBJ2-1	TRBV6-4	TGTGCCAGCAGTGACGGGCTACGTGATGAGCAGTTCTTC	CASSDGLRDEQFF
.	.	TRBJ1-2	TRBV29-1	TGCAGCATCGGACAGACCAACTATGGCTACACCTTC	CSIGQTNYGYTF
TRBD2	.	TRBJ2-5	TRBV7-9	TGTGCCAGAGGGGTAGCGGGAGCCCAAGAGACCCAGTACTTC	CARGVAGAQETQYF
.	.	TRBJ1-3	TRBV9	TGTGCCAGCAGCGTCACAGGGCTCTCTGGAAACACCATATATTTT	CASSVTGLSGNTIYF
.	.	TRBJ2-2	TRBV10-3	TGTGCCATCATTGGGGGGCAGGGGTCCACCGGGGAGCTGTTTTTT	CAIIGGQGSTGELFF
.	.	TRBJ2-5	TRBV29-1	TGCAGCGTTGAGTCCAGGGCGCGGACCCAGTACTTC	CSVESRARTQYF
.	many	TRBJ2-7	TRBV7-9	TGTGCCAGCAGCTTAGCGACAGATTCCTACGAGCAGTACTTC	CASSLATDSYEQYF
.	once	TRBJ2-7	TRBV13	TGTGCCAGCAGCGCGGCGGGGGCCAAAGAGCAGTACTTC	CASSAAGAKEQYF